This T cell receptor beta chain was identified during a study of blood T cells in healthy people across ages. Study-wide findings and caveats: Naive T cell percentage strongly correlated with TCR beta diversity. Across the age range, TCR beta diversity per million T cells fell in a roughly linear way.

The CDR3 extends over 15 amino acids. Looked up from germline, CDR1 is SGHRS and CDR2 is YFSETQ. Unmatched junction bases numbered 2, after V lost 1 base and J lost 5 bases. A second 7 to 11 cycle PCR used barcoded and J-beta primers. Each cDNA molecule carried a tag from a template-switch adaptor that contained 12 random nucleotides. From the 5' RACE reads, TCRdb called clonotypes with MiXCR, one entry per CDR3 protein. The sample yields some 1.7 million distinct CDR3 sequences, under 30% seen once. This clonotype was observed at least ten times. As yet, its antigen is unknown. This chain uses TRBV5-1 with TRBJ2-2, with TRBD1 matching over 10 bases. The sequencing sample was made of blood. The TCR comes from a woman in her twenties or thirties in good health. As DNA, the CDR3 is TGCGCCAGCAGCTTGCGGGACAGGGGAACCGGGGAGCTGTTTTTT. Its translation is CASSLRDRGTGELFF.